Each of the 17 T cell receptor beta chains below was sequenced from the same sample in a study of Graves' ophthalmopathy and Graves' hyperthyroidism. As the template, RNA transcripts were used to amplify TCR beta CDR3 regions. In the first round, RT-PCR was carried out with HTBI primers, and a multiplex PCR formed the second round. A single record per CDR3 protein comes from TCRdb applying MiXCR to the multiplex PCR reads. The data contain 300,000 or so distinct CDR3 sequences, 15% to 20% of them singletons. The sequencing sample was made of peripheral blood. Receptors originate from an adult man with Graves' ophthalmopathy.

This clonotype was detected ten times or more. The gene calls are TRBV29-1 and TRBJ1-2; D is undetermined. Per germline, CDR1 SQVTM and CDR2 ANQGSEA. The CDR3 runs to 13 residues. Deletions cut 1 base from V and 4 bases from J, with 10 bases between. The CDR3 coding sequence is TGCAGCGTTGAAGGGGATACAGCCTATGGCTACACCTTC. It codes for CSVEGDTAYGYTF.

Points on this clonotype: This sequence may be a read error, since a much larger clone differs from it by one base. This chain's CDR3 is CASRRLAVSHEQYF. Written as DNA, the CDR3 is TGTGCCAGCAGAAGACTAGCGGTATCTCACGAGCAGTACTTC. The rearrangement joins TRBV27 to TRBJ2-7; TRBD2 aligns across 9 bases. Germline CDR1 MNHEY, CDR2 SMNVEV (reference sequence). V was clipped by 6 bases and J by 5 bases; unmatched bases: 8. The CDR3 is 14 residues long.

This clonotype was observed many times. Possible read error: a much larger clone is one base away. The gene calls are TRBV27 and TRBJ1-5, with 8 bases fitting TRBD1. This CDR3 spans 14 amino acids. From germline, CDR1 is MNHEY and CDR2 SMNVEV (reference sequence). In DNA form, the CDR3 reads TGTGCCAGCAGTCGACAGGGGACTAGTCAGCTCCAGCATTTT. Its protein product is CASSRQGTSQLQHF.

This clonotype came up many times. In nucleotides, the CDR3 is TGTGCCAGCAGCACCCGACAGGGTGGGAATACGCAGTATTTT. Its translation: CASSTRQGGNTQYF. The chain couples TRBV6-2 or TRBV6-3 to TRBJ2-3; the match to TRBD1 covers 7 bases. There are 14 residues in the CDR3. Per the germline V gene, CDR1 is MNHEY and CDR2 is SVGEGT. The junction had 10 bases not matched to a gene; V was cut back by 6 bases and J by 7 bases.

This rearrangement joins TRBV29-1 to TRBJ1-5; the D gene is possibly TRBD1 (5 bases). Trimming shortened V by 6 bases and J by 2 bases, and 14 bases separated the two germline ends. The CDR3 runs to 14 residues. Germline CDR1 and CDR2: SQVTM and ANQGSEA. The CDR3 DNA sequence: TGCAGCGTGATCTTGGTCAGGGGCAATCAGCCCCAGCATTTT. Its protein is CSVILVRGNQPQHF. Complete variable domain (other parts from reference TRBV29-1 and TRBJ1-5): SAVISQKPSRDICQRGTSLTIQCQVDSQVTMMFWYRQQPGQSLTLIATANQGSEATYESGFVIDKFPISRPNLTFSTLTVSNMSPEDSSIYLCSVILVRGNQPQHFGDGTRLSIL.

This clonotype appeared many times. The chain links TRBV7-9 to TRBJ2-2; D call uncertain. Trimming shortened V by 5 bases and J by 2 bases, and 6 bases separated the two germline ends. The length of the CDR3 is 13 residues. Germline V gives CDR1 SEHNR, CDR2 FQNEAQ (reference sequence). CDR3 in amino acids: CASSKSNTGELFF. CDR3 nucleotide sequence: TGTGCCAGCAGCAAATCCAACACCGGGGAGCTGTTTTTT.

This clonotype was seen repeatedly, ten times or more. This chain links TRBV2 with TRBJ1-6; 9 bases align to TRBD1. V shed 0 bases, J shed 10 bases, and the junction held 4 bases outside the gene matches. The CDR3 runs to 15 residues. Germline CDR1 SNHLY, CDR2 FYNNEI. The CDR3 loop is CASSEAGTGNSPLHF. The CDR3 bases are TGTGCCAGCAGTGAAGCGGGGACAGGGAACTCACCCCTCCACTTT. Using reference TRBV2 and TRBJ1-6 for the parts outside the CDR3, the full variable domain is EPEVTQTPSHQVTQMGQEVILRCVPISNHLYFYWYRQILGQKVEFLVSFYNNEISEKSEIFDDQFSVERPDGSNFTLKIRSTKLEDSAMYFCASSEAGTGNSPLHFGNGTRLTVT.

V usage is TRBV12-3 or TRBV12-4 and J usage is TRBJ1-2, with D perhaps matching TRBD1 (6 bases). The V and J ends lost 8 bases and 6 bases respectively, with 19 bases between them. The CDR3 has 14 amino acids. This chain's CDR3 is CASVRQGGQNGYTF. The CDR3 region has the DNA TGTGCCAGCGTTAGACAAGGCGGACAGAATGGCTACACCTTC.

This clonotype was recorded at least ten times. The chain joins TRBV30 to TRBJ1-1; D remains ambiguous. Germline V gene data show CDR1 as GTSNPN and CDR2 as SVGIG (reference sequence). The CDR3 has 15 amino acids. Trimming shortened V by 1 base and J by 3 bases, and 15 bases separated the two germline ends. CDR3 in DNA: TGTGCCTGGAGTGGGTCGGTGGGCCGGGACACTGAAGCTTTCTTT. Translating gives CAWSGSVGRDTEAFF.

The CDR3 region is CASGVGQAAAGNTIYF. The CDR3 coding sequence is TGCGCCAGTGGAGTGGGACAGGCGGCGGCTGGAAACACCATATATTTT. The chain links TRBV5-1 to TRBJ1-3; 8 bases match TRBD1. V was pared by 8 bases and J by 2 bases, with 12 bases of the junction left unmatched. The CDR3 consists of 16 residues. Germline values: CDR1 SGHRS, CDR2 YFSETQ. The variable domain in full, completed from reference TRBV5-1 and TRBJ1-3, reads KAGVTQTPRYLIKTRGQQVTLSCSPISGHRSVSWYQQTPGQGLQFLFEYFSETQRNKGNFPGRFSGRQFSNSRSEMNVSTLELGDSALYLCASGVGQAAAGNTIYFGEGSWLTVV.

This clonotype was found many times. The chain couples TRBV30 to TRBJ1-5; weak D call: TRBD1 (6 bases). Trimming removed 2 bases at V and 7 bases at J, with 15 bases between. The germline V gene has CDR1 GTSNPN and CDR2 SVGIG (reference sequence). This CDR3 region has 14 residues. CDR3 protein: CAWSSGGAGQPQHF. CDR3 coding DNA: TGTGCCTGGAGTTCGGGGGGCGCAGGGCAGCCCCAGCATTTT.

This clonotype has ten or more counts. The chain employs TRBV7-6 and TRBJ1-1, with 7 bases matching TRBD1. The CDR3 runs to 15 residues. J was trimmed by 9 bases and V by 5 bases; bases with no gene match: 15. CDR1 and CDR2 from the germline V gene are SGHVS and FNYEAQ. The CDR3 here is CASSADRVQNGQAFF. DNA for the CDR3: TGTGCCAGCAGCGCCGACAGGGTGCAAAACGGACAAGCTTTCTTT.

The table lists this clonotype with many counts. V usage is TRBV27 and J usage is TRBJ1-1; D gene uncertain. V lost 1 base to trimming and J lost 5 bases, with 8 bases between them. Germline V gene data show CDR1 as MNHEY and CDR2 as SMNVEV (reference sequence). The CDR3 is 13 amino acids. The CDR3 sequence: CASSLLSGTEAFF. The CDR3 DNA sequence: TGTGCCAGCAGTTTATTGTCCGGGACTGAAGCTTTCTTT.

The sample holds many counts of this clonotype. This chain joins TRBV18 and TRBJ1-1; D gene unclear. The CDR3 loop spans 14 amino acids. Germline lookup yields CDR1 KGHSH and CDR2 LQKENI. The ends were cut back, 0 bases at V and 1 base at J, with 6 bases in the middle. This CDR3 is CASSPPSGNTEAFF. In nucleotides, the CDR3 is TGTGCCAGCTCACCACCATCAGGGAACACTGAAGCTTTCTTT.

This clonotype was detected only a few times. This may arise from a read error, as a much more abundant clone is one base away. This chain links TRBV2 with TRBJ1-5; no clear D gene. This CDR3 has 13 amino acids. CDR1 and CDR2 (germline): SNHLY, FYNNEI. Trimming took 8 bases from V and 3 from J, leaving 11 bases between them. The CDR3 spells CASSSFTNQPQHF. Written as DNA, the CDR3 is TGTGCCAGCTCGTCCTTTACCAATCAGCCCCAGCATTTT.

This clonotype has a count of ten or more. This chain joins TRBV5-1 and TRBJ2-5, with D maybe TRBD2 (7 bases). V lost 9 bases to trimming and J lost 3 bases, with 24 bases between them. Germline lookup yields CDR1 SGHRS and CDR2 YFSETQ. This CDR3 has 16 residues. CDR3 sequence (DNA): TGCGCCACCCTACGGGGGGACCGGGACACAAAAGAGACCCAGTACTTC. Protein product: CATLRGDRDTKETQYF.

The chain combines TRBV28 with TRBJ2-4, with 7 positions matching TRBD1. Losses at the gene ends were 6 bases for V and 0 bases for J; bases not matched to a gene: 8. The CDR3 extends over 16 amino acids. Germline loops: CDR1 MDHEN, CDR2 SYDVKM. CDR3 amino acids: CASRMTGSLAKNIQYF. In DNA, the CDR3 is TGTGCCAGCAGGATGACAGGGTCTTTAGCCAAAAACATTCAGTACTTC. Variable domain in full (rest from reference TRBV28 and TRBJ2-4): DVKVTQSSRYLVKRTGEKVFLECVQDMDHENMFWYRQDPGLGLRLIYFSYDVKMKEKGDIPEGYSVSREKKERFSLILESASTNQTSMYLCASRMTGSLAKNIQYFGAGTRLSVL.